The 26 T cell receptor beta chains below come from one sample, sequenced in a study of cytomegalovirus exposure and HLA in healthy donors. A multiplex PCR was run with 60 Vbeta primers and 13 Jbeta primers. Assay used: immunoSEQ multiplex PCR; TCRdb lists only in-frame clones, some missing. Found here are over 85,000 clones, around 8% of them singletons; the top ten hold 2.3%. Source material: PBMCs. These receptors originate from a man between 45 and 60 years old in good health and CMV-seronegative.

The chain carries TRBV28 and TRBJ2-2; D is perhaps TRBD1 (5 bases). CDR3 length: 13 residues. Germline V lookup: CDR1 MDHEN, CDR2 SYDVKM. V lost 10 bases and J lost 1, with 10 bases in between. The CDR3 loop reads CAIAQGNTGELFF. The CDR3 DNA reads TGTGCCATCGCGCAGGGGAACACCGGGGAGCTGTTTTTT.

The chain couples TRBV19 to TRBJ1-2; possible D gene TRBD1, 5 bases. This CDR3 contains 16 residues. The germline gives CDR1 LNHDA, CDR2 SQIVND (reference sequence). With 7 bases removed from V and 1 base from J, the gap between germline ends came to 19 bases. This chain's CDR3 is CASTPSRRGRNYGYTF. The CDR3 bases are TGTGCCAGTACCCCCTCAAGAAGGGGCCGTAACTATGGCTACACCTTC.

The rearrangement uses TRBV27 and TRBJ1-1, with no clear D. With 2 bases removed from V and 2 bases from J, the gap between germline ends came to 9 bases. Germline-derived CDR1 and CDR2 are MNHEY and SMNVEV (reference sequence). CDR3 length: 14 residues. The CDR3 DNA reads TGTGCCAGCAGTTTAGCGGCAGAAAACACTGAAGCTTTCTTT. This encodes CASSLAAENTEAFF.

Only a few counts were recorded for this clone. The genes are TRBV9 and TRBJ2-2; 7 nucleotides agree with TRBD2. CDR1 and CDR2 from the germline V gene are SGDLS and YYNGEE. The CDR3 has 15 amino acids. V lost 2 bases to trimming and J lost 3 bases; unmatched junction nucleotides: 4. This chain's CDR3 is CASSVGLVHTGELFF. In DNA, the CDR3 is TGTGCCAGCAGCGTCGGACTAGTTCACACCGGGGAGCTGTTTTTT. Combining the CDR3 with reference TRBV9 and TRBJ2-2 gives the whole variable domain DSGVTQTPKHLITATGQRVTLRCSPRSGDLSVYWYQQSLDQGLQFLIQYYNGEERAKGNILERFSAQQFPDLHSELNLSSLELGDSALYFCASSVGLVHTGELFFGEGSRLTVL.

A few counts support this clone. This sequence joins TRBV27 and TRBJ2-4; the D is unclear. Germline values: CDR1 MNHEY, CDR2 SMNVEV (reference sequence). Between the trimmed V and J ends, which lost 5 bases and 5 bases, there was a span of 10 bases. This CDR3 spans 13 amino acids. The DNA for the CDR3 is TGTGCCAGCAGTCCGCTGAGAGAAAACATTCAGTACTTC. Its translation is CASSPLRENIQYF.

The sample holds a few counts of this clone. The chain recombines TRBV2 with TRBJ2-5; 7 bases map to TRBD2. J gave up 11 bases and V 6 bases, and 12 bases lay outside the gene matches. From germline, CDR1 is SNHLY and CDR2 FYNNEI. The CDR3 spans 13 residues. CDR3 protein: CASRGRVPREQYF. CDR3 nucleotide sequence: TGTGCCAGCAGGGGAAGGGTGCCGCGGGAGCAGTACTTC.

This clone was detected only a few times. The chain employs TRBV7-9 and TRBJ2-3, with D perhaps matching TRBD1 (6 bases). The CDR3 has 14 residues. V dropped 6 bases and J dropped 0 bases, with 10 bases sitting between them. Germline V CDR1 and CDR2: SEHNR, FQNEAQ (reference sequence). The CDR3, as DNA: TGTGCCAGCAGACCCGGACAGAGCACAGATACGCAGTATTTT. It is translated as CASRPGQSTDTQYF.

The chain employs TRBV6-5 and TRBJ2-1; D possibly corresponds to TRBD2 (5 bases). This CDR3 has 15 amino acids. Deletions cut 5 bases from V and 1 base from J, with 12 bases between. Per the germline V gene, CDR1 is MNHEY and CDR2 is SVGAGI. This CDR3 reads CASSQSSRSYNEQFF. CDR3 nucleotides: TGTGCCAGCAGTCAATCTAGCAGGTCCTACAATGAGCAGTTCTTC.

Only a few counts were recorded for this clone. The V and J genes are TRBV5-1 and TRBJ2-5, with 11 bases fitting TRBD2. Germline V lookup: CDR1 SGHRS, CDR2 YFSETQ. V lost 4 bases and J lost 5; bases outside the gene matches: 7. The CDR3 is 15 residues long. The chain's CDR3 is CASSIVAGGQETQYF. Here the CDR3 DNA reads TGCGCCAGCAGCATCGTAGCGGGGGGGCAGGAGACCCAGTACTTC.

This clone was picked up a small number of times. This rearrangement joins TRBV27 to TRBJ1-2, with TRBD1 identical over 9 bases. The CDR3 covers 14 residues. V was pared by 5 bases and J by 5 bases, with 6 bases of the junction left unmatched. Germline CDR1 reads MNHEY; CDR2 reads SMNVEV (reference sequence). Here the CDR3 DNA reads TGTGCCAGCAGTACAGGGGGCGCCGGGTATGGCTACACCTTC. Protein sequence: CASSTGGAGYGYTF.

This clone was counted only a few times. This chain links TRBV29-1 with TRBJ1-1; 9 bases are shared with TRBD1. V gave up 6 bases and J gave up 3 bases; unmatched junction bases: 11. Germline assignment: CDR1 SQVTM and CDR2 ANQGSEA. This CDR3 contains 15 residues. CDR3 in amino acids: CSVTTTGGEDTEAFF. In nucleotides, the CDR3 is TGCAGCGTCACAACCACAGGGGGCGAGGACACTGAAGCTTTCTTT.

The rearrangement links TRBV5-4 to TRBJ1-1, with unresolved D. The CDR3 runs to 13 residues. Germline CDR1 reads SGHNT; CDR2 reads YYREEE (reference sequence). Trimming stripped 4 bases from V and 11 bases from J, with 18 bases between. The CDR3 is CASSGGPGSWAFF. As DNA, the CDR3 is TGTGCCAGCAGCGGCGGCCCCGGGTCCTGGGCTTTCTTT.

V is TRBV21-1 and J is TRBJ1-2; the DNA was not used to check the table's D call, TRBD1. TRBV21-1 is a known pseudogene. This CDR3 region has 13 residues. The CDR3: CAKTPRGTYGYTF. The CDR3, as DNA: TGTGCCAAAACCCCCAGGGGGACCTATGGCTACACCTTC.

This clone appeared a few times. The chain uses TRBV2 and TRBJ2-7; 8 bases line up with TRBD1. This CDR3 contains 16 residues. CDR1 and CDR2 (germline): SNHLY, FYNNEI. After removal of 5 bases from V and 3 bases from J, the junction contained 12 bases not matched to a gene. CDR3 residues: CASSPPRDRSFYEQYF. The CDR3 region has the DNA TGTGCCAGCAGTCCACCCCGGGACAGGTCCTTCTACGAGCAGTACTTC.

This clone was seen more than once but under ten times. The CDR3 DNA reads as TGTGCCAGCAGACGTAGCGGGAGTAGTTACGAGCAGTACTTC. The encoded protein is CASRRSGSSYEQYF. V gene TRBV28 combines with J gene TRBJ2-7, with 9 bases that match TRBD2. V lost 6 bases, J lost 4 bases, and 7 bases stayed unmatched. Germline V lookup: CDR1 MDHEN, CDR2 SYDVKM. The CDR3 runs 14 residues.

This clone showed up just a few times. The chain combines TRBV5-3 with TRBJ1-3; possibly TRBD1 for D (6 bases). TRBV5-3 falls under the ORF class, with uncertain function. With 1 base removed from V and 0 bases from J, the gap between germline ends came to 17 bases. This CDR3 spans 18 amino acids. The CDR3 DNA reads as TGTGCCAGAAGCTTGCCTCCGGACAGTTCCCTCTCTGGAAACACCATATATTTT. Amino acid sequence: CARSLPPDSSLSGNTIYF.

This clone was counted between two and nine times. This sequence joins TRBV7-9 and TRBJ2-7; 7 bases line up with TRBD1. This CDR3 is 13 amino acids long. The germline CDR1 and CDR2 sequences are SEHNR and FQNEAQ (reference sequence). V was clipped by 5 bases and J by 3 bases; unmatched bases: 4. The CDR3 loop is CASSMYRGYEQYF. In nucleotides, the CDR3 is TGTGCCAGCAGCATGTACAGGGGCTACGAGCAGTACTTC.

This clone showed up just a few times. The CDR3 region has the DNA TGTGCCAGCTCACCGGGACAGGGGACTCAGCCCCAGCATTTT. Encoded protein: CASSPGQGTQPQHF. The rearrangement uses TRBV18 and TRBJ1-5; 10 positions match TRBD1. The CDR3 has 14 residues. The germline CDR1 and CDR2 sequences are KGHSH and LQKENI. The ends lost 3 bases at V and 6 bases at J; junction bases unmatched: 2. The whole variable domain, remainder taken from reference TRBV18 and TRBJ1-5, is NAGVMQNPRHLVRRRGQEARLRCSPMKGHSHVYWYRQLPEEGLKFMVYLQKENIIDESGMPKERFSAEFPKEGPSILRIQQVVRGDSAAYFCASSPGQGTQPQHFGDGTRLSIL.

Only a few counts were recorded for this clone. V usage is TRBV28 and J usage is TRBJ2-7; 10 nucleotides line up with TRBD1. CDR3 length: 13 amino acids. Germline trimming cut 6 bases from V and 6 bases from J; bases unmatched to any gene: 5. The germline V gene encodes CDR1 MDHEN and CDR2 SYDVKM. CDR3 residues: CASSRGDRGEQYF. DNA of the CDR3: TGTGCCAGCAGCCGGGGGGACAGGGGCGAGCAGTACTTC.

V usage is TRBV6-6 and J usage is TRBJ1-1; 10 bases fit TRBD1. Germline V gene sequence: CDR1 MNHNY, CDR2 SVGAGI (reference sequence). Unmatched junction bases numbered 12, after V lost 9 bases and J lost 11 bases. This CDR3 spans 13 amino acids. CDR3 amino acids: CASQPTGGEGAFF. CDR3 nucleotides: TGTGCCAGTCAACCGACAGGGGGCGAAGGCGCTTTCTTT.

There are a few counts of this clone. The V gene is TRBV5-1, the J gene TRBJ1-6; D is uncertain. Germline CDR1 is SGHRS and CDR2 is YFSETQ. V gave up 0 bases and J gave up 7 bases, with 11 bases separating them. This CDR3 is 15 amino acids long. CDR3 sequence reads: CASSLATTRNSPLHF. Written as DNA, the CDR3 is TGCGCCAGCAGCTTGGCCACGACACGAAATTCACCCCTCCACTTT.

This clone was detected only a few times. The rearrangement joins TRBV6-5 to TRBJ1-6, with a tentative D call TRBD1 (6 bases). The CDR3 runs to 13 residues. Germline CDR1 and CDR2: MNHEY and SVGAGI. V lost 3 bases and J lost 8, with 8 bases in between. As DNA, the CDR3 is TGTGCCAGCAGTTATAACAGGGATTCACCCCTCCACTTT. Protein product: CASSYNRDSPLHF.

This rearrangement joins TRBV4-2 to TRBJ2-1, with TRBD2 identical over 7 bases. The CDR3 is made up of 15 amino acids. J lost 5 bases, V lost 0 bases, and 4 bases had no gene match. Germline V lookup: CDR1 LGHNA, CDR2 YNFKEQ. CDR3 sequence (DNA): TGTGCCAGCAGCCAAGAGGCTAGCGGTCACAATGAGCAGTTCTTC. Protein: CASSQEASGHNEQFF.

The chain couples TRBV7-9 to TRBJ1-1; no firm D call. With 6 bases removed from V and 3 bases from J, the gap between germline ends came to 14 bases. The CDR3 is 14 amino acids. Germline CDR1 reads SEHNR; CDR2 reads FQNEAQ (reference sequence). In nucleotides, the CDR3 is TGTGCCAGCAGACCCGGGAGGTCGGACACTGAAGCTTTCTTT. Translated, it gives CASRPGRSDTEAFF.

This clone was counted only a few times. The V and J genes are TRBV25-1 and TRBJ2-7; TRBD1 aligns across 7 bases. V was clipped by 1 base and J by 2 bases; unmatched bases: 2. Germline assignment: CDR1 MGHDK and CDR2 SYGVNS. The CDR3 has 14 amino acids. In nucleotides, the CDR3 is TGTGCCAGCAGTGAATCTGGGACAGCCTACGAGCAGTACTTC. Translating gives CASSESGTAYEQYF.

This sequence joins TRBV18 and TRBJ2-3; 9 bases line up with TRBD2. The length of the CDR3 is 15 residues. The germline V gene encodes CDR1 KGHSH and CDR2 LQKENI. The ends lost 1 base at V and 6 bases at J; junction bases unmatched: 5. The CDR3 DNA reads as TGTGCCAGCTCACCACGGAGCGGGGGGCAGGATACGCAGTATTTT. It specifies CASSPRSGGQDTQYF.